This T cell receptor beta chain was found in a study of blood T cell repertoires in COVID-19. About the study: Sites across the United States, Italy and Spain contributed samples from acute and convalescent COVID-19. PBMCs, B-cell-depleted T cells, or T cells were the source of the cDNA or gDNA that made up the material.

Sequencing was performed with immunoSEQ multiplex PCR; in TCRdb, only in-frame clones are kept and a portion is missing. This sample yields a few hundred thousand clones, of which about nine tenths are seen a single time; around 3% belongs to the top ten. Per the germline V gene, CDR1 is KGHSH and CDR2 is LQKENI. The CDR3 loop spans 14 amino acids. The junction had 1 base not matched to a gene; V was cut back by 5 bases and J by 0 bases. V gene TRBV18 combines with J gene TRBJ2-4; 7 positions agree with TRBD1. Input material: peripheral blood. The TCR originated in a woman in her twenties or thirties with active or convalescent COVID-19. The CDR3 DNA is TGTGCCAGCTCAGGACAGGTAGCCAAAAACATTCAGTACTTC. Amino acids: CASSGQVAKNIQYF.